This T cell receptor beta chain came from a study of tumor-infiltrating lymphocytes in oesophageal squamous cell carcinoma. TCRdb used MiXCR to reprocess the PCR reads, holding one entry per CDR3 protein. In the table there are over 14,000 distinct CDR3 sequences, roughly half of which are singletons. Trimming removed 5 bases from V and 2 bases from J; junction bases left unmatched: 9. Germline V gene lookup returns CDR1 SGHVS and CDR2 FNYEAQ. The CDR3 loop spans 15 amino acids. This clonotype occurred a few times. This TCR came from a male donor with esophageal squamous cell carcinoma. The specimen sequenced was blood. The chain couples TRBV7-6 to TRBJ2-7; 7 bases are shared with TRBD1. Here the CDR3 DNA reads TGTGCCAGCAGCCCCGGACAGGAGGCCCCCTACGAGCAGTACTTC. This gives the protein CASSPGQEAPYEQYF.